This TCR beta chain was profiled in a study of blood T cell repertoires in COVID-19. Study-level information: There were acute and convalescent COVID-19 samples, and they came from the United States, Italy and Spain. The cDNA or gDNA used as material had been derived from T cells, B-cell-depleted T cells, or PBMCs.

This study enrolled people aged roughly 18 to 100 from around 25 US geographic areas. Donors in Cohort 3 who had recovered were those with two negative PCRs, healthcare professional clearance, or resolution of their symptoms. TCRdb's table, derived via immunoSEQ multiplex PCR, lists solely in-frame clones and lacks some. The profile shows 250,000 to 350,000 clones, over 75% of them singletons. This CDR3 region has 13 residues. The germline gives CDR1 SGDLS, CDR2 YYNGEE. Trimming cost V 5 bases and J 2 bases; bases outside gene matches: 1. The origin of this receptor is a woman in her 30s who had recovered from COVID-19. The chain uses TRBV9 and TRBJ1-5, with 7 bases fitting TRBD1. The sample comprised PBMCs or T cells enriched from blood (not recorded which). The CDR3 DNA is TGTGCCAGCAGTACAGGGGGCAATCAGCCCCAGCATTTT. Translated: CASSTGGNQPQHF. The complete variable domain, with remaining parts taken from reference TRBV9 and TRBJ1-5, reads DSGVTQTPKHLITATGQRVTLRCSPRSGDLSVYWYQQSLDQGLQFLIQYYNGEERAKGNILERFSAQQFPDLHSELNLSSLELGDSALYFCASSTGGNQPQHFGDGTRLSIL.